Presented here are 23 T cell receptor beta chains from one specimen sequenced in a study of blood T cell repertoires in COVID-19. The repertoire was sequenced with immunoSEQ multiplex PCR; TCRdb's copy has only in-frame clones and lacks some. Among roughly 80,000 clones listed, 82% were seen once. Sequencing was performed on peripheral blood. The receptors originated from an elderly man with acute or convalescent COVID-19.

The rearrangement links TRBV5-1 to TRBJ1-5, with TRBD1 matching over 8 bases. CDR1 is SGHRS and CDR2 is YFSETQ in the germline V gene. This CDR3 is built from 16 residues. J lost 1 base, V lost 0 bases, and 3 bases had no gene match. CDR3 residues: CASSLGQGNSNQPQHF. The CDR3 DNA reads as TGCGCCAGCAGCTTGGGACAGGGGAACAGCAATCAGCCCCAGCATTTT.

CDR3 nucleotides: TGTGCCATCAGTGAGCGGGAAGATACGCAGTATTTT. Translation: CAISEREDTQYF. This rearrangement joins TRBV10-3 to TRBJ2-3; D may be TRBD2 (5 bases). The CDR3 covers 12 residues. Trimming pared 2 bases from V and 5 bases from J, leaving 5 bases between. The germline V gene encodes CDR1 ENHRY and CDR2 SYGVKD.

This clone was counted a few times. V gene TRBV19 combines with J gene TRBJ2-7; 10 bases fit TRBD1. CDR1 and CDR2 (germline): LNHDA, SQIVND (reference sequence). J lost 7 bases, V lost 9 bases, and 12 bases had no gene match. CDR3 size: 14 residues. The CDR3 sequence: CASRPGQGLGEQYF. In DNA, the CDR3 is TGTGCCAGCCGCCCGGGACAGGGGCTAGGTGAGCAGTACTTC. Combining the CDR3 with reference TRBV19 and TRBJ2-7 gives the whole variable domain DGGITQSPKYLFRKEGQNVTLSCEQNLNHDAMYWYRQDPGQGLRLIYYSQIVNDFQKGDIAEGYSVSREKKESFPLTVTSAQKNPTAFYLCASRPGQGLGEQYFGPGTRLTVT.

This chain links TRBV7-6 with TRBJ2-2, with TRBD1 identical over 7 bases. Trimming at V came to 6 bases and at J to 1 base, leaving 2 bases not matched to a gene. This CDR3 comprises 14 residues. From germline, CDR1 is SGHVS and CDR2 FNYEAQ. CDR3 amino acids: CASSRTGNTGELFF. The CDR3 nucleotides are TGTGCCAGCAGTCGGACAGGGAACACCGGGGAGCTGTTTTTT.

J is TRBJ2-2 and V is TRBV3-1 (or the pseudogene TRBV3-2), with D hard to call. The CDR3 extends over 12 amino acids. CDR1 is LGHDT and CDR2 is YNNKEL in the germline V gene (reference sequence). V gave up 2 bases and J gave up 7 bases, with 5 bases separating them. In DNA, the CDR3 is TGTGCCAGCAGCCAAACAAGCGGGGAGCTGTTTTTT. Protein: CASSQTSGELFF.

The chain carries TRBV3-1 (or the pseudogene TRBV3-2) and TRBJ1-2, with D unclear. V was pared by 1 base and J by 2 bases, with 8 bases between. Germline V lookup: CDR1 LGHDT, CDR2 YNNKEL (reference sequence). The CDR3 is 14 residues long. CDR3 nucleotide sequence: TGTGCCAGCAGCCAAGGGGCCAGGAACTATGGCTACACCTTC. Its protein is CASSQGARNYGYTF.

The rearrangement links TRBV7-7 to TRBJ2-2, with 10 positions matching TRBD2. This CDR3 is built from 14 residues. CDR1 SSHAT and CDR2 FNYEAQ come from the germline V gene (reference sequence). Here the CDR3 reads CASRATSGAGELFF. As DNA, the CDR3 is TGTGCTAGCCGGGCAACTAGCGGGGCCGGGGAGCTGTTTTTT.

This rearrangement joins TRBV10-1 to TRBJ2-2; 9 bases are a match to TRBD1. The CDR3 extends over 16 amino acids. V was pared by 10 bases and J by 3 bases, with 12 bases of the junction left unmatched. CDR1 and CDR2 (germline): WNHNN, SYGVQD (reference sequence). The CDR3 reads CATSPGDRAHTGELFF. The CDR3 DNA follows: TGCGCCACTTCCCCGGGGGACAGGGCCCACACCGGGGAGCTGTTTTTT.

This clone has more than one count but fewer than ten. V and J are TRBV5-5 and TRBJ2-7; TRBD2 might be the D (6 bases). Deletions cut 4 bases from V and 5 bases from J, with 13 bases between. The germline V gene encodes CDR1 SGHKS and CDR2 YYEKEE (reference sequence). This CDR3 is built from 13 residues. CDR3 region: CASSPPRGNEQYF. Written as DNA, the CDR3 is TGTGCCAGCAGCCCTCCCCGGGGGAACGAGCAGTACTTC.

The V and J genes are TRBV5-1 and TRBJ2-1, with 14 bases lining up with TRBD2. CDR3 length equals 18 residues. Looked up from germline, CDR1 is SGHRS and CDR2 is YFSETQ. J was trimmed by 7 bases and V by 0 bases; bases with no gene match: 9. DNA for the CDR3: TGCGCCAGCAGCTTGGTCCCGAATGGACTAGCGGGGGGTAATGAGCAGTTCTTC. It specifies CASSLVPNGLAGGNEQFF.

The chain has TRBV27 and TRBJ1-2; the D gene is possibly TRBD1 (6 bases). Germline-derived CDR1 and CDR2 are MNHEY and SMNVEV (reference sequence). Trimming removed 4 bases at V and 4 bases at J, with 10 bases between. This CDR3 has 13 residues. The CDR3 sequence: CASSSTGSYGYTF. CDR3 in DNA: TGTGCCAGCAGTTCAACAGGGAGCTATGGCTACACCTTC.

The J gene is TRBJ2-7, the V gene TRBV19; 8 bases align to TRBD1. The CDR3 extends over 15 amino acids. J gave up 4 bases and V 4 bases, and 9 bases lay outside the gene matches. Germline V gene data show CDR1 as LNHDA and CDR2 as SQIVND (reference sequence). CDR3 protein: CASSKGGQESYEQYF. The CDR3 coding sequence is TGTGCCAGTAGTAAGGGGGGACAGGAATCTTACGAGCAGTACTTC.

This chain uses TRBV6-5 with TRBJ1-3, with unresolved D. Germline loops: CDR1 MNHEY, CDR2 SVGAGI. CDR3 length: 14 amino acids. V lost 2 bases and J 0 bases, leaving 5 bases between the germline ends. The CDR3 protein is CASSYGRSGNTIYF. CDR3 nucleotide sequence: TGTGCCAGCAGTTACGGGCGCTCTGGAAACACCATATATTTT.

The chain has TRBV30 and TRBJ1-2; TRBD1 matches 8 bases. CDR1 GTSNPN and CDR2 SVGIG come from the germline V gene (reference sequence). The trim removed 4 bases at V and 0 bases at J, leaving 10 bases unmatched. CDR3 size: 16 residues. CDR3 DNA: TGTGCCTGGAAGGTTAGCCGGACAGGGCCTAACTATGGCTACACCTTC. Its protein is CAWKVSRTGPNYGYTF.

This chain connects TRBV3-1 (or the pseudogene TRBV3-2) to TRBJ1-1; D gene unclear. V lost 2 bases, J lost 1 base, and 8 bases lay in between. This CDR3 spans 14 amino acids. The germline gives CDR1 LGHDT, CDR2 YNNKEL (reference sequence). The CDR3 protein is CASSQNYRNTEAFF. The CDR3 DNA reads as TGTGCCAGCAGCCAAAATTATAGGAACACTGAAGCTTTCTTT.

The CDR3 sequence is CASSLGPSNYGYTF. CDR3 DNA: TGCGCCAGCAGCTTGGGGCCATCTAACTATGGCTACACCTTC. V is TRBV5-1 and J is TRBJ1-2; D unresolved. Trimming removed 0 bases from V and 0 bases from J, with 6 bases in between. Per the germline V gene, CDR1 is SGHRS and CDR2 is YFSETQ. The CDR3 has 14 residues.

The chain is built from TRBV7-3 and TRBJ2-3, with no clear D. Trimming took 2 bases from V and 0 from J, leaving 3 bases between them. Germline CDR1 is SGHTA and CDR2 is FQGTGA. This CDR3 has 13 amino acids. The CDR3 sequence is CASSLGSTDTQYF. The CDR3 DNA reads as TGTGCCAGCAGCTTAGGCAGCACAGATACGCAGTATTTT. The full variable domain, rest sourced from reference TRBV7-3 and TRBJ2-3, is GAGVSQTPSNKVTEKGKYVELRCDPISGHTALYWYRQSLGQGPEFLIYFQGTGAADDSGLPNDRFFAVRPEGSVSTLKIQRTERGDSAVYLCASSLGSTDTQYFGPGTRLTVL.

V is TRBV7-8 and J is TRBJ1-2; possible D gene TRBD1, 6 bases. The CDR3 runs 14 residues. Germline-derived CDR1 and CDR2 are SGHVS and FQNEAQ. With 5 bases removed from V and 0 bases from J, the gap between germline ends came to 10 bases. The CDR3 loop is CASSPDSSNYGYTF. The CDR3 DNA is TGTGCCAGCAGCCCGGACAGTTCTAACTATGGCTACACCTTC. The full variable domain, its missing parts supplied by reference TRBV7-8 and TRBJ1-2, is GAGVSQSPRYKVAKRGQDVALRCDPISGHVSLFWYQQALGQGPEFLTYFQNEAQLDKSGLPSDRFFAERPEGSVSTLKIQRTQQEDSAVYLCASSPDSSNYGYTFGSGTRLTVV.

The genes are TRBV7-9 and TRBJ1-4; 7 nucleotides align to TRBD1. The CDR3 is 15 residues long. CDR1 is SEHNR and CDR2 is FQNEAQ in the germline V gene (reference sequence). J gave up 10 bases and V 1 base, and 9 bases lay outside the gene matches. CDR3: CASSLGQGYSRKLFF. For the CDR3, the DNA is TGTGCCAGCAGCTTAGGACAGGGCTACTCCAGAAAACTGTTTTTT.

This sequence joins TRBV19 and TRBJ1-6; D may be TRBD1 (5 bases). Trimming removed 3 bases at V and 10 bases at J, with 19 bases between. The CDR3 is made up of 16 amino acids. CDR1 is LNHDA, CDR2 SQIVND, per germline (reference sequence). The CDR3 here is CASSMRGRTRGSPLHF. In nucleotides, the CDR3 is TGTGCCAGTAGTATGCGGGGACGGACGAGAGGATCACCCCTCCACTTT.

A few counts support this clone. The chain couples TRBV6-1 to TRBJ1-1; D gene uncertain. This CDR3 region has 13 residues. Germline CDR1 reads MNHNS; CDR2 reads SASEGT. Deletions cut 0 bases from V and 5 bases from J, with 7 bases between. CDR3 residues: CASSEARGTEAFF. The CDR3, as DNA: TGTGCCAGCAGTGAAGCGCGGGGAACTGAAGCTTTCTTT.

The rearrangement joins TRBV11-2 to TRBJ1-5; 10 bases are shared with TRBD1. After removal of 2 bases from V and 6 bases from J, the junction contained 7 bases not matched to a gene. CDR1 SGHAT and CDR2 FQNNGV come from the germline V gene. The CDR3 has 16 residues. The CDR3 loop reads CASSLLGGQGSQPQHF. The CDR3 DNA is TGTGCCAGCAGCTTACTGGGGGGACAGGGGAGTCAGCCCCAGCATTTT.

Here the CDR3 reads CATSTGGQGNSPLHF. In DNA form, the CDR3 reads TGTGCCACCAGCACCGGGGGGCAGGGGAATTCACCCCTCCACTTT. The chain is built from TRBV15 and TRBJ1-6; weak D call: TRBD1 (6 bases). Germline V gives CDR1 LNHNV, CDR2 YYDKDF (reference sequence). Trimming took off 4 bases at V and 7 bases at J, with 14 bases between the two ends. This CDR3 has 15 amino acids. The variable domain in full, completed from reference TRBV15 and TRBJ1-6, reads DAMVIQNPRYQVTQFGKPVTLSCSQTLNHNVMYWYQQKSSQAPKLLFHYYDKDFNNEADTPDNFQSRRPNTSFCFLDIRSPGLGDTAMYLCATSTGGQGNSPLHFGNGTRLTVT.